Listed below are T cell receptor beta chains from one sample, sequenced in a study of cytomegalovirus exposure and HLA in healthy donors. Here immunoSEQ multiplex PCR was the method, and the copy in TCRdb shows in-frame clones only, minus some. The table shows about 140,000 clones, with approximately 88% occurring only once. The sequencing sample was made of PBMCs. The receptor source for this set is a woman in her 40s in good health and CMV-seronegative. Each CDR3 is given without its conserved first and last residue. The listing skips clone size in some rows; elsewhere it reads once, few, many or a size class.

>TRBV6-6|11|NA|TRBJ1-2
ASSYQADYGYT
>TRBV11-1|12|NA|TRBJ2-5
ASSPQRDPETQY
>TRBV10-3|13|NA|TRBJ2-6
AISGTVSGANVLT
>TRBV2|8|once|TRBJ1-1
ASGGNEAF
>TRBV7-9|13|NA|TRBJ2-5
SSSLIGAVAETQY
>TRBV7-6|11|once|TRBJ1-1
ASSPTGYTEAF
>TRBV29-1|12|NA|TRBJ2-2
SVGLAGGFGELF
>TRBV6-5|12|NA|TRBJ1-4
ASSEGGANEKLF
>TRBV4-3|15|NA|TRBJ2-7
ASSQDYRELFPYEQY
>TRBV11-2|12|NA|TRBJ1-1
ASSFDRAGTEAF
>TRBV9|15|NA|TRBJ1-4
ASIEGGSLKTNEKLF
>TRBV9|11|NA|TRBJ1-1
ASSVTGNTEAF
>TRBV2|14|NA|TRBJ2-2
ASSFSGTSNTGELF
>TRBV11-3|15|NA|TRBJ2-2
ASSLVVRVTDTGELF
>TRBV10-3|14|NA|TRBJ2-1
AISAGGTGGDNEQF
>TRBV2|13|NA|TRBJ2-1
ASSDQGLAGNEQF
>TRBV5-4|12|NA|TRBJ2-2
ASSQGSGTGELF
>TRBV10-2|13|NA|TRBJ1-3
ASSDHGDSGNTIY
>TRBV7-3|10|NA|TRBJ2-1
ASSSTGLPWF
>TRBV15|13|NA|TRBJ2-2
ATSPEREGPGELF
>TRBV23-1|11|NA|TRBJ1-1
ASSHCRNTEAF
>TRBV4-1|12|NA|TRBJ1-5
ASSPHLSNQPQH
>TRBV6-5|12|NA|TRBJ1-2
ASSRGLGGAGYT
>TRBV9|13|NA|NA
ASSVRGLAGSEQY
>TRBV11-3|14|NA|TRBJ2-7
ASSSPLGQVRHEQY
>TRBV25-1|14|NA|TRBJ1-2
ASSESPGGFRYGYT
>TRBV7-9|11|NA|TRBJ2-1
ASSSGHTNEQF
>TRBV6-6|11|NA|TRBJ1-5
ASKGGAGQPQH
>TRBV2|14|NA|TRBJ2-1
ASSQRGLAGAHEQF
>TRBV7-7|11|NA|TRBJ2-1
ASSPVTRGEQF
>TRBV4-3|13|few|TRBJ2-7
ASSQVSAGSYEQY
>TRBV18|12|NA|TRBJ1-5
ASSLQGEQEPQH
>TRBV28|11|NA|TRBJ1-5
ATTGTVHQPQH
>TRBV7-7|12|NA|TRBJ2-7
ASINIAEAYEQY
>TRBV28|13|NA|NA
ASSSGQGFLYEQY
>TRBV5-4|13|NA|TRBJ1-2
ASSRTGTGGGGYT
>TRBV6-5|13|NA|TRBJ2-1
ASRDTGGSYNEQF
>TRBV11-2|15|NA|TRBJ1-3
ASSLTQGGGSGNTIY
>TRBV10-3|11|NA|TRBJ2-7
AIMGQWGYEQY
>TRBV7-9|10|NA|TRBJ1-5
SSSFENQPQH
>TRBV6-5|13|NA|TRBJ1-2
ASRGQLELNYGYT
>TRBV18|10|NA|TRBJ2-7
ASSPGVHEQY
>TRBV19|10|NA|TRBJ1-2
ASSSPVYGYT
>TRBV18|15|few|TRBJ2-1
ASSPATPGTSGDEQF
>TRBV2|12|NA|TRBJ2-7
ASTILDIANEQY
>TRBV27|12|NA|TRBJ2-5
ASSLNRGRVTQY
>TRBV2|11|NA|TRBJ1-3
ASRTSSGNTIY
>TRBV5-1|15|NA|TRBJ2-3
ASSSDPLASSTDTQY